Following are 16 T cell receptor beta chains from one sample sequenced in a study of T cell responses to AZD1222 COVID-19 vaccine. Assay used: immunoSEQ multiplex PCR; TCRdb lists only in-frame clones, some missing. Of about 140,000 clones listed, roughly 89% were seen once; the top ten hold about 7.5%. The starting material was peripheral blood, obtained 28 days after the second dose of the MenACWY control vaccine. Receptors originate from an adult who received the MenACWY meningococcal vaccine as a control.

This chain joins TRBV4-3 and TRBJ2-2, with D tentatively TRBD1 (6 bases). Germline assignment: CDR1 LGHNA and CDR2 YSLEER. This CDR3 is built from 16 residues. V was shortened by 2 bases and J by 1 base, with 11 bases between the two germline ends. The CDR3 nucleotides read TGCGCCAGCAGCCAATCCGGGACACAGAACACCGGGGAGCTGTTTTTT. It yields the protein CASSQSGTQNTGELFF.

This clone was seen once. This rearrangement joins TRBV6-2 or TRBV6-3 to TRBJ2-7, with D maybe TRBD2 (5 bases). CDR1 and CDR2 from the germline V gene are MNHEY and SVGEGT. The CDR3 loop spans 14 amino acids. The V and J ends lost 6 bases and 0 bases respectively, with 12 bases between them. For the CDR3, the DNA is TGTGCCAGCAGCCCATCCGGGATCTCCTACGAGCAGTACTTC. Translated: CASSPSGISYEQYF.

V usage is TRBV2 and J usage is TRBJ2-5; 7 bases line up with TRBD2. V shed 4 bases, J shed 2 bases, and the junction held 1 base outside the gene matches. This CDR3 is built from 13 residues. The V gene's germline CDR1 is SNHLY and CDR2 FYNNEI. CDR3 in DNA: TGTGCCAGCAGTGCCGGGAGGCAAGAGACCCAGTACTTC. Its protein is CASSAGRQETQYF.

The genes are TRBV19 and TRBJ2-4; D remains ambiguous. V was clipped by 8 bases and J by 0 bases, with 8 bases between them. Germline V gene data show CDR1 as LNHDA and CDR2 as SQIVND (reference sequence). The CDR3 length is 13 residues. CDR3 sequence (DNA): TGTGCCAGTGGCTATTTAGCCAAAAACATTCAGTACTTC. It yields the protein CASGYLAKNIQYF.

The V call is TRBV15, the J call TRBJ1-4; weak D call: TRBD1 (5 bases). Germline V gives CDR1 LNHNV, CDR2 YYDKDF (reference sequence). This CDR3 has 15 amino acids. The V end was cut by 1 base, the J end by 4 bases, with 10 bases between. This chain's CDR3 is CATSRVSGDNEKLFF. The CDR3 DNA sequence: TGTGCCACCAGCAGAGTCTCGGGGGATAATGAAAAACTGTTTTTT.

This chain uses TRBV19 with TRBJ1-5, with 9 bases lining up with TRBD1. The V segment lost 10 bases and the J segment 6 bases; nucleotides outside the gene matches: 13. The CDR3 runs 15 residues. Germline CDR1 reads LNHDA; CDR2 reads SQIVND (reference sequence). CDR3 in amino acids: CATWGGTGYSQPQHF. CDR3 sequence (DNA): TGTGCCACCTGGGGGGGGACAGGGTATAGTCAGCCCCAGCATTTT.

The CDR3 nucleotides are TGTGCCAGCAGCTTAGCCCCTGGGGGTGGCGACGAGCAGTACTTC. It specifies CASSLAPGGGDEQYF. The V gene is TRBV11-2, the J gene TRBJ2-7; either TRBD1 or TRBD2 may supply D (5 bases each). V lost 1 base and J 5 bases, leaving 15 bases between the germline ends. This CDR3 comprises 15 residues. Germline-derived CDR1 and CDR2 are SGHAT and FQNNGV. Full variable domain (remainder filled in from reference TRBV11-2 and TRBJ2-7): EAGVAQSPRYKIIEKRQSVAFWCNPISGHATLYWYQQILGQGPKLLIQFQNNGVVDDSQLPKDRFSAERLKGVDSTLKIQPAKLEDSAVYLCASSLAPGGGDEQYFGPGTRLTVT.

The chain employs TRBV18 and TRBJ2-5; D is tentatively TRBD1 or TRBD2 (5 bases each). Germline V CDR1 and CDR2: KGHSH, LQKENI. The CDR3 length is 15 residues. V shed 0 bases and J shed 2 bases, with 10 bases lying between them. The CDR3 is CASSPPGERQETQYF. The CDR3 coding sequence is TGTGCCAGCTCACCACCGGGGGAAAGACAAGAGACCCAGTACTTC.

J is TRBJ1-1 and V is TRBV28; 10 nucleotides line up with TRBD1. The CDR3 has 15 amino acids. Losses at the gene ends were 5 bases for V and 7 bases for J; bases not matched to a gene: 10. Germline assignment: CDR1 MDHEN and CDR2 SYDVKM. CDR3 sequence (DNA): TGTGCCAGCAGTACCGGACAGGGGGGAAGAGATGAAGCTTTCTTT. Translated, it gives CASSTGQGGRDEAFF.

The chain's CDR3 is CASSDQETQYF. For the CDR3, the DNA is TGTGCCAGCAGCGACCAAGAGACCCAGTACTTC. The chain employs TRBV9 and TRBJ2-5, with unresolved D. CDR1 and CDR2 (germline): SGDLS, YYNGEE. This CDR3 spans 11 amino acids. Trimming took off 3 bases at V and 0 bases at J, with 0 bases between the two ends.

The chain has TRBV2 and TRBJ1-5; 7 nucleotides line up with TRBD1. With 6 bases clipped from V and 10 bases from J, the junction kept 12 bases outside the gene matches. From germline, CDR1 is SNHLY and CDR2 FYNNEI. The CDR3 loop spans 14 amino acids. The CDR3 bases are TGTGCCAGCAGAGAGGGACAGCGGTTTGATCCCCAGCATTTT. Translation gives CASREGQRFDPQHF.

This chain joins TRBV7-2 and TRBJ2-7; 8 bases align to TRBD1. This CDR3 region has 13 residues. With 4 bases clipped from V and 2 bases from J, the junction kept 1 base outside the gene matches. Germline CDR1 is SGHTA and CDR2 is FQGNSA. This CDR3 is CASSWTGTYEQYF. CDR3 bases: TGTGCCAGCAGCTGGACAGGGACCTACGAGCAGTACTTC.

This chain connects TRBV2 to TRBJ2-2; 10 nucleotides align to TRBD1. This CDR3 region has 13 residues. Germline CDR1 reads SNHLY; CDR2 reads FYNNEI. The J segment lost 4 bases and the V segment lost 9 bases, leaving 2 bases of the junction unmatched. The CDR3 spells CARGTGATGELFF. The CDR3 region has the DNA TGTGCCAGAGGGACAGGGGCCACCGGGGAGCTGTTTTTT.

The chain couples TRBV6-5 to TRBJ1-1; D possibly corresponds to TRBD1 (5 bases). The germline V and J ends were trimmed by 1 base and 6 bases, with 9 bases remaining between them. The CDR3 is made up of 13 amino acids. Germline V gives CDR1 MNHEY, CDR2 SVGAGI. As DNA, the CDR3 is TGTGCCAGCAGTTACTACGTGACAGCTGAAGCTTTCTTT. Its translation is CASSYYVTAEAFF.

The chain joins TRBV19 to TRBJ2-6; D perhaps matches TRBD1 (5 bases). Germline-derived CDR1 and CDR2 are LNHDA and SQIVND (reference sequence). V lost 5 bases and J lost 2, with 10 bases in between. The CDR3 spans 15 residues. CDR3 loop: CASSYLGAGANVLTF. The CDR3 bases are TGTGCCAGTAGTTACTTAGGGGCTGGGGCCAACGTCCTGACTTTC.

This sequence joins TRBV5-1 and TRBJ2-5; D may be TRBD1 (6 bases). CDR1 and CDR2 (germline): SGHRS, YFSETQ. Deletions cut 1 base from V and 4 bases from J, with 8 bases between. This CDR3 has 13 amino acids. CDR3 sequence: CASSLSRGETQYF. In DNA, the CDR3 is TGCGCCAGCAGCTTGAGCAGGGGAGAGACCCAGTACTTC.